This T cell receptor (beta chain) was recorded in a study of spatial heterogeneity in lung cancer. MiXCR, applied by TCRdb to the 5' RACE reads, yields one record per CDR3 protein. The sample holds 30,000 to 40,000 distinct CDR3 sequences; about 5.2% are singletons and the top ten take less than 30%. The time point was: sample taken at primary tumor resection. This clonotype was seen at least ten times. V lost 3 bases and J lost 1; bases outside the gene matches: 8. CDR1 and CDR2 from the germline V gene are SQVTM and ANQGSEA. This CDR3 has 15 amino acids. The sequences come from PBMCs, collected at surgery. The chain links TRBV29-1 to TRBJ2-5; 7 bases match TRBD2. The receptor was derived from a female donor with early-stage non-small cell lung cancer. The CDR3 DNA follows: TGCAGCGTTGAGGGTGGCGGGGGACTCCAAGAGACCCAGTACTTC. This sequence encodes CSVEGGGGLQETQYF.